This T cell receptor beta chain originates from a study of blood T cell repertoires in COVID-19 (TCRdb year 2020). In terms of the full investigation: Samples from collaborators originated in the United States, Italy and Spain and spanned both the acute and convalescent phases of COVID-19. The samples were drawn from two sources: the first 160 participants of the ongoing ImmuneRACE study, and 1,254 subjects contributed by 6 global collaborators. The material from the prospective study consisted of cDNA or gDNA derived from T cells, B-cell-depleted T cells, or PBMCs. The dataset comprised deeply sampled blood TCRbeta repertoires from subjects exposed to, actively infected with, or recovered from COVID-19. HLA class I and class II types, where available, came from metadata supplied by the sample provider rather than from assay-based typing. A de-identified subject ID, COVID-19 status, age in years and sex were almost always included in the sample metadata. A freely available public database, intended as a resource for researchers studying the immune response to SARS-CoV-2, is where the repertoires were released. The investigation overall reported the following: The amount of clinical and demographic metadata varied by source and participant and was provided uncurated.

Of note for this clone: The clone's antigen remains unknown. No base qualities exist here, and no much larger clone lies one base off it.

Collaborating institutions collected whole blood in K2EDTA tubes following their own protocols. For TCRbeta analysis, collaborators shipped samples in one of three forms: frozen whole blood, isolated PBMCs, or DNA extracted from either of those sample types. Between the V and J ends, shortened by 5 bases and 2 bases respectively, the junction contains 8 bases. Spanning cysteine to phenylalanine, the CDR3 consists of 13 amino acids. Just CDR3 DNA is preserved here, 39 bases in frame from base 1. TCRbeta CDR3 regions were amplified from genomic DNA by means of the immunoSEQ Assay, a bias-controlled multiplex PCR. On the study's bioinformatics: Nucleated cell counts per sample were estimated from amplification of reference gene primers within the assay. To quantify the absolute abundance of each unique TCRbeta CDR3 rearrangement, sequence reads were collapsed and filtered. For each sample, productive Simpson clonality was calculated by taking the square root of Simpson's diversity index across productive rearrangements. Held by TCRdb, this immuneACCESS table contains in-frame sequences only and omits some clones. Under half of the omission traces to an unresolved V gene where checked; the cause of the rest is unknown. V, J and clone size are taken as reported in that table, and D and trimming were inferred from the DNA itself. In this sample the table shows over 200,000 clones, approximately 81% of which occur a single time. The top ten constitute 7.9% of the sample.

Recombination connected TRBV12-3 or TRBV12-4 to TRBJ2-3; no D gene is confidently identified. Input material: peripheral blood. This receptor was taken from an elderly woman with acute or convalescent COVID-19. The CDR3 protein sequence reads: CASSNTNTDTQYF. The DNA sequence is given as TGTGCCAGCAGTAACACGAACACAGATACGCAGTATTTT.